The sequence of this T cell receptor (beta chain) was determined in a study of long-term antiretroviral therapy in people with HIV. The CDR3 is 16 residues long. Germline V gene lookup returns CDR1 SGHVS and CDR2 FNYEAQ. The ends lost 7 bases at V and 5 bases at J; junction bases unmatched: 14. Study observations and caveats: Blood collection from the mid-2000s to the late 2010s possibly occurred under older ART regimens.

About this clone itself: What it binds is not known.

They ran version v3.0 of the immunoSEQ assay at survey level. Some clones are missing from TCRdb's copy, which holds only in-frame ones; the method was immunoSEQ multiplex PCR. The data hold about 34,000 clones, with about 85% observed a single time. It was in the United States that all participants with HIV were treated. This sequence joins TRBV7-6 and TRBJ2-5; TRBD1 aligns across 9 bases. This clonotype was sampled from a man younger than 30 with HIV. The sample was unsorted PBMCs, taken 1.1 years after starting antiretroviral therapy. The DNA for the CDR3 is TGTGCCAGCATGCAACCGGGACAGGGTGTCTGGGAGACCCAGTACTTC. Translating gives CASMQPGQGVWETQYF.